A selection of T cell receptor beta chains follows, all from one sample in a study of cytomegalovirus exposure and HLA in healthy donors. Profiling relied on immunoSEQ multiplex PCR, and the TCRdb table lists in-frame clones only, not all of them. Altogether about 150,000 clones are present, 85% being singletons, with the ten largest covering roughly 2.4%. Sequences were obtained from PBMCs. Receptors were obtained from a woman aged 18 to 35 in good health and CMV-seronegative. CDR3s include the opening cysteine and the closing phenylalanine or tryptophan. A D gene is named only where the DNA matches it firmly. Clone size appears in some rows only: once, few, many, or a class for an expanded clone.

>-|TRBD2|TRBJ2-7|TRBV5-1|15
CASSPGLAVFYEQYF
TGCGCCAGCAGCCCGGGACTAGCGGTTTTCTACGAGCAGTACTTC
>-|-|TRBJ2-5|TRBV30|12
CAWSSRGETQYF
TGTGCCTGGAGTAGTAGGGGGGAGACCCAGTACTTC
>-|-|TRBJ1-2|TRBV10-3|13
CAITPDRDVGYTF
TGTGCCATCACCCCGGACAGAGACGTTGGCTACACCTTC
>-|TRBD1|TRBJ2-3|TRBV5-1|15
CASSSRTGSTDTQYF
TGCGCCAGCAGCTCAAGGACAGGGAGCACAGATACGCAGTATTTT
>few|TRBD2|TRBJ2-1|TRBV18|12
CAISGGDNEQFF
TGTGCCATAAGCGGGGGGGACAATGAGCAGTTCTTC
>-|TRBD2|TRBJ2-5|TRBV9|15
CASSLLAGGQETQYF
TGTGCCAGCAGCCTACTCGCGGGGGGGCAAGAGACCCAGTACTTC
>-|-|TRBJ1-4|TRBV11-2|19
CASSLGDRGRNATNEKLFF
TGTGCCAGCAGCTTAGGAGACCGAGGGCGGAACGCAACTAATGAAAAACTGTTTTTT
>-|TRBD1|TRBJ2-2|TRBV5-4|15
CASTLDRVGTGELFF
TGTGCCAGCACTCTGGACAGGGTAGGCACCGGGGAGCTGTTTTTT
>-|-|TRBJ1-3|TRBV12-5|15
CASERDTKAGNTIYF
TGTGCTAGTGAACGGGACACTAAAGCTGGAAACACCATATATTTT
>-|TRBD1|TRBJ1-2|TRBV7-2|13
CASSPGQGYGYTF
TGTGCCAGCAGCCCGGGACAGGGCTATGGCTACACCTTC
>-|-|TRBJ1-1|TRBV5-1|14
CASSWVEGTAEAFF
TGCGCCAGCAGCTGGGTGGAGGGGACCGCTGAAGCTTTCTTT
>once|-|TRBJ1-6|TRBV4-3|16
CASSQDRGLAPVPLHF
TGCGCCAGCAGCCAAGACAGAGGGTTAGCACCAGTCCCCCTCCACTTT
>-|TRBD1|TRBJ1-1|TRBV28|11
CASGGTTEAFF
TGTGCCTCAGGGGGGACCACTGAAGCTTTCTTT
>-|-|TRBJ2-5|TRBV7-9|14
CASSLVDMQETQYF
TGTGCCAGCAGCTTAGTAGACATGCAAGAGACCCAGTACTTC
>-|-|TRBJ1-5|TRBV7-2|16
CASSSDPGMSNQPQHF
TGTGCCAGCAGCTCAGATCCGGGGATGAGCAATCAGCCCCAGCATTTT
>-|TRBD1|TRBJ2-5|TRBV7-8|17
CASSLESRDRGYETQYF
TGTGCCAGCAGCTTAGAGTCGCGGGACAGGGGGTACGAGACCCAGTACTTC
>-|TRBD1|TRBJ2-3|TRBV11-3|15
CASSLGQGKEDTQYF
TGTGCCAGCAGCTTAGGACAGGGGAAGGAAGATACGCAGTATTTT
>-|-|TRBJ2-6|TRBV10-3|16
CAISVMRGVGANVLTF
TGTGCCATCAGTGTGATGAGAGGTGTGGGGGCCAACGTCCTGACTTTC
>-|-|TRBJ2-7|TRBV7-9|13
CASSLAIGVMLYF
TGTGCCAGCAGCTTAGCGATAGGGGTGATGCTGTACTTC
>-|TRBD1|TRBJ1-2|TRBV4-2|15
CASSQLQGGLGGYTF
TGTGCCAGCAGCCAATTACAGGGGGGCCTAGGAGGCTACACCTTC
>once|-|TRBJ2-7|TRBV9|11
CASSVGYEQYF
TGTGCCAGCAGCGTAGGCTACGAGCAGTACTTC
>once|-|TRBJ2-7|TRBV2|11
CASSYSDEQYF
TGTGCCAGCAGTTACAGTGACGAGCAGTACTTC
>-|TRBD2|TRBJ2-3|TRBV9|16
CASSTELAGLTDTQYF
TGTGCCAGCAGCACGGAGCTAGCGGGGCTCACAGATACGCAGTATTTT
>-|-|TRBJ1-2|TRBV7-2|13
CASSLGRYYGYTF
TGTGCCAGCAGCTTGGGCAGATACTATGGCTACACCTTC
>-|TRBD1|TRBJ2-2|TRBV2|15
CASTPGTGGLGELFF
TGTGCCAGCACCCCCGGCACAGGGGGCCTCGGGGAGCTGTTTTTT
>few|-|TRBJ2-3|TRBV14|14
CASSQGLITDTQYF
TGTGCCAGCAGCCAGGGACTTATCACAGATACGCAGTATTTT
>-|-|TRBJ2-5|TRBV5-1|15
CASSLAMGEGVTQYF
TGCGCCAGCAGCTTGGCTATGGGCGAGGGCGTGACCCAGTACTTC
>-|-|TRBJ2-1|TRBV27|16
CASSLVGPKNYNEQFF
TGTGCCAGCAGTTTGGTGGGGCCCAAAAACTACAATGAGCAGTTCTTC
>-|TRBD2|TRBJ2-1|TRBV28|16
CASSDIAGGLYNEQFF
TGTGCCAGCAGTGACATAGCGGGAGGGCTGTACAATGAGCAGTTCTTC
>-|TRBD2|TRBJ2-1|TRBV4-1|16
CASSQDKLAGVDEQFF
TGCGCCAGCAGCCAAGATAAACTAGCGGGAGTAGATGAGCAGTTCTTC
>few|TRBD1|TRBJ1-5|TRBV7-6|17
CASSPGTGVYSNQPQHF
TGTGCCAGCAGCCCCGGGACAGGGGTTTATAGCAATCAGCCCCAGCATTTT